Below are 28 T cell receptor beta chains sequenced from a single sample in a study of T cell responses to AZD1222 COVID-19 vaccine. TCRdb's copy holds only in-frame clones and misses some; the assay was immunoSEQ multiplex PCR. The profile shows about 120,000 clones, approximately 88% of them singletons. This sample comprised peripheral blood, obtained on day 0 of AZD1222 vaccination. The receptor source for this set is an adult in good health.

This clone appeared once. The chain employs TRBV6-5 and TRBJ1-2; TRBD1 might be the D (6 bases). Germline lookup yields CDR1 MNHEY and CDR2 SVGAGI. V was clipped by 6 bases and J by 6 bases, with 14 bases between them. The CDR3 loop spans 13 amino acids. The CDR3 sequence: CASSGGAVDGYTF. CDR3 sequence (DNA): TGTGCCAGCAGCGGGGGGGCAGTCGATGGCTACACCTTC.

The chain couples TRBV9 to TRBJ2-3; 7 nucleotides match TRBD2. Germline CDR1 reads SGDLS; CDR2 reads YYNGEE. The CDR3 sequence is 15 residues long. Trimming took 4 bases from V and 6 from J; bases not matched to a gene: 11. CDR3 sequence reads: CASSFLAGEKDTQYF. CDR3 DNA: TGTGCCAGCAGCTTCCTTGCGGGGGAGAAGGATACGCAGTATTTT.

The genes are TRBV7-2 and TRBJ2-3; D is unclear. V was shortened by 5 bases and J by 6 bases, with 9 bases between the two germline ends. The length of the CDR3 is 12 residues. Per germline, CDR1 SGHTA and CDR2 FQGNSA. In DNA, the CDR3 is TGTGCCAGCAGCCCTGTCCGGGATACGCAGTATTTT. It encodes CASSPVRDTQYF.

This clone was recorded only once. The V call is TRBV18, the J call TRBJ1-2, with D possibly TRBD1 on 5 matching bases. CDR3 length: 14 amino acids. Trimming removed 2 bases at V and 6 bases at J, with 13 bases between. Per germline, CDR1 KGHSH and CDR2 LQKENI. The CDR3 coding sequence is TGTGCCAGCTCACCATCAGGTCAGGGAAATGGCTACACCTTC. Its translation: CASSPSGQGNGYTF.

The gene calls are TRBV27 and TRBJ2-7, with D perhaps being TRBD1 or TRBD2 (5 bases each). Germline V gene data show CDR1 as MNHEY and CDR2 as SMNVEV (reference sequence). The V gene lost 5 bases and the J gene lost 6 bases, with 14 bases spanning the gap. This CDR3 region has 13 residues. The CDR3 nucleotides are TGTGCCAGCAGTCCAATGGGGGTGAGCGAGCAGTACTTC. This translates into CASSPMGVSEQYF.

The chain uses TRBV6-2 or TRBV6-3 and TRBJ2-3, with D perhaps matching TRBD2 (5 bases). The CDR3 runs to 18 residues. Trimming stripped 2 bases from V and 1 base from J, with 19 bases between. Germline CDR1 MNHEY, CDR2 SVGEGT. Here the CDR3 reads CASSYRSSKGVRTDTQYF. The CDR3 bases are TGTGCCAGCAGTTACAGGTCTTCTAAGGGAGTGCGCACAGATACGCAGTATTTT.

The chain joins TRBV5-1 to TRBJ1-6; D is unclear. The CDR3 totals 15 residues. Per germline, CDR1 SGHRS and CDR2 YFSETQ. Trimming cost V 0 bases and J 6 bases, with 10 bases left between them. In DNA form, the CDR3 reads TGCGCCAGCAGCTTGGGGGATTCTCGTAATTCACCCCTCCACTTT. It codes for CASSLGDSRNSPLHF.

The chain combines TRBV20-1 with TRBJ2-5, with no clear D. CDR3 length equals 11 residues. The V gene lost 0 bases and the J gene lost 5 bases, with 4 bases spanning the gap. CDR1 and CDR2 from the germline V gene are DFQATT and SNEGSKA (reference sequence). Written as DNA, the CDR3 is TGCAGTGCTAGAGATTCGGAGACCCAGTACTTC. As protein: CSARDSETQYF.

This chain links TRBV5-5 with TRBJ1-1; D remains ambiguous. Germline V gives CDR1 SGHKS, CDR2 YYEKEE (reference sequence). The CDR3 totals 13 residues. Trimming shortened V by 5 bases and J by 3 bases, and 11 bases separated the two germline ends. Here the CDR3 DNA reads TGTGCCAGCAGTACCGGGTTGGACACTGAAGCTTTCTTT. Translated, it gives CASSTGLDTEAFF.

The rearrangement joins TRBV11-3 to TRBJ2-1; the D is unclear. This CDR3 comprises 13 residues. The V end lost 1 base, the J end lost 6 bases, and 7 bases lay between the germline ends. Germline V gene lookup returns CDR1 SGHNT and CDR2 YENEEA. The CDR3 nucleotides read TGTGCCAGCAGCTTAGTTGCCTCCAATGAGCAGTTCTTC. It encodes CASSLVASNEQFF.

This clone appeared a few times. The V gene is TRBV7-8, the J gene TRBJ1-5; D gene ambiguous. The V gene's germline CDR1 is SGHVS and CDR2 FQNEAQ. V gave up 4 bases and J gave up 7 bases, with 17 bases separating them. The CDR3 contains 15 residues. The CDR3, as DNA: TGTGCCAGCAGCTCGTTAATTTCTACTGGACAGCCCCAGCATTTT. It yields the protein CASSSLISTGQPQHF. The full variable domain, with the rest looked up from reference TRBV7-8 and TRBJ1-5, is GAGVSQSPRYKVAKRGQDVALRCDPISGHVSLFWYQQALGQGPEFLTYFQNEAQLDKSGLPSDRFFAERPEGSVSTLKIQRTQQEDSAVYLCASSSLISTGQPQHFGDGTRLSIL.

The chain employs TRBV14 and TRBJ1-3, with a tentative D call TRBD1 (5 bases). Germline V gene lookup returns CDR1 SGHDN and CDR2 FVKESK. The V end was cut by 0 bases, the J end by 0 bases, with 12 bases between. The CDR3 length is 17 residues. CDR3: CASSQDLGTYSGNTIYF. The CDR3 nucleotides are TGTGCCAGCAGCCAAGATCTGGGGACCTACTCTGGAAACACCATATATTTT.

V usage is TRBV5-5 and J usage is TRBJ2-3; 8 bases align to TRBD1. This CDR3 is built from 14 residues. Germline CDR1 and CDR2: SGHKS and YYEKEE (reference sequence). J gave up 5 bases and V 7 bases, and 9 bases lay outside the gene matches. CDR3 loop: CASHTGGSGDTQYF. The CDR3 region has the DNA TGTGCCAGCCACACAGGGGGTAGTGGAGATACGCAGTATTTT.

The rearrangement links TRBV7-9 to TRBJ2-7, with TRBD1 matching 8 bases. J was trimmed by 0 bases and V by 5 bases; bases with no gene match: 6. This CDR3 comprises 15 residues. Germline V gene data show CDR1 as SEHNR and CDR2 as FQNEAQ (reference sequence). The DNA of the CDR3 is TGTGCCAGCAGCCCGCCGGGACAGGACTCCTACGAGCAGTACTTC. Translating gives CASSPPGQDSYEQYF.

This clone is a singleton in its sample. The chain combines TRBV28 with TRBJ1-2; 7 bases map to TRBD1. J lost 4 bases, V lost 6 bases, and 8 bases had no gene match. This CDR3 is built from 14 residues. Germline V gene data show CDR1 as MDHEN and CDR2 as SYDVKM. This CDR3 reads CASSPDRDGYGYTF. DNA of the CDR3: TGTGCCAGCAGCCCAGACAGGGACGGCTATGGCTACACCTTC.

The V gene is TRBV4-3, the J gene TRBJ1-2; D is unclear. The germline V gene encodes CDR1 LGHNA and CDR2 YSLEER. The V end lost 1 base, the J end lost 2 bases, and 11 bases lay between the germline ends. The CDR3 contains 15 residues. CDR3 sequence (DNA): TGCGCCAGCAGCCAAGCTTTCTCGGTAAACTATGGCTACACCTTC. It specifies CASSQAFSVNYGYTF.

Only one count was recorded for this clone. The chain joins TRBV6-5 to TRBJ1-1; no clear D gene. CDR1 and CDR2 from the germline V gene are MNHEY and SVGAGI. The CDR3 extends over 13 amino acids. The V end lost 7 bases, the J end lost 7 bases, and 16 bases lay between the germline ends. CDR3 DNA sequence: TGTGCCAGCATACCAAGAGGGCGCCTTGAAGCTTTCTTT. It encodes CASIPRGRLEAFF.

J is TRBJ2-7 and V is TRBV12-1; the D call in the table, TRBD1, was not verified against the DNA. TRBV12-1 is a pseudogene. The CDR3 contains 17 residues. The CDR3 reads CASSPNPGTGTNYEQYF. CDR3 DNA: TGTGCCAGCAGCCCCAATCCCGGGACAGGGACCAACTACGAGCAGTACTTC.

The chain combines TRBV7-2 with TRBJ2-7, with 9 bases aligning to TRBD1. The CDR3 contains 15 residues. The V gene end was trimmed by 0 bases and the J gene end by 2 bases; junction bases not matched to a gene: 2. From germline, CDR1 is SGHTA and CDR2 FQGNSA. This chain's CDR3 is CASSLATGGAYEQYF. Here the CDR3 DNA reads TGTGCCAGCAGCTTAGCGACAGGGGGAGCCTACGAGCAGTACTTC.

The chain couples TRBV7-2 to TRBJ1-5; D ambiguous. Germline loops: CDR1 SGHTA, CDR2 FQGNSA. The CDR3 covers 14 residues. Trimming removed 3 bases from V and 0 bases from J, with 6 bases in between. The CDR3 loop reads CASSLSLSNQPQHF. The CDR3 region has the DNA TGTGCCAGCAGCTTGAGTCTTAGCAATCAGCCCCAGCATTTT.

The chain is built from TRBV28 and TRBJ1-2, with D tentatively TRBD1 (6 bases). Between the trimmed V and J ends, which lost 6 bases and 3 bases, there was a span of 20 bases. The length of the CDR3 is 16 residues. In germline, CDR1 is MDHEN, CDR2 SYDVKM. Here the CDR3 reads CASRGPGTQLYYGYTF. The CDR3 DNA is TGTGCCAGCAGGGGACCCGGGACACAGCTTTACTATGGCTACACCTTC.

This clone has just one count. Other nucleotide sequences from this sample produce the same CDR3. CDR3 coding DNA: TGTGCCAGCAGTTTGGGGGGGAACACTGAAGCTTTCTTT. It yields the protein CASSLGGNTEAFF. The chain combines TRBV28 with TRBJ1-1; tentative D call: TRBD1 (5 bases). V lost 3 bases to trimming and J lost 1 base, with 6 bases between them. This CDR3 spans 13 amino acids. Germline V gene lookup returns CDR1 MDHEN and CDR2 SYDVKM.

This clone was seen only once. The V call is TRBV10-3, the J call TRBJ2-3, with 11 nucleotides matching TRBD2. Germline V gene data show CDR1 as ENHRY and CDR2 as SYGVKD. The CDR3 is 13 residues long. Trimming cost V 5 bases and J 13 bases; bases outside gene matches: 8. DNA for the CDR3: TGTGCCATCAGTTCGGGACTAGCGGCCGAGGAGTATTTT. Amino acid sequence: CAISSGLAAEEYF.

The gene calls are TRBV5-1 and TRBJ2-3; 7 nucleotides agree with TRBD2. The trim removed 2 bases at V and 5 bases at J, leaving 5 bases unmatched. The CDR3 is 14 amino acids. Germline lookup yields CDR1 SGHRS and CDR2 YFSETQ. As DNA, the CDR3 is TGCGCCAGCAGCTTCCAGGGAGGGGAAGATACGCAGTATTTT. Encoded protein: CASSFQGGEDTQYF.

The J gene is TRBJ1-4, the V gene TRBV14; the D gene is possibly TRBD1 (6 bases). V was trimmed by 3 bases and J by 5 bases, leaving 16 bases between them. Germline V lookup: CDR1 SGHDN, CDR2 FVKESK. This CDR3 has 16 residues. CDR3 loop: CASSQGTWWGNEKLFF. The DNA of the CDR3 is TGTGCCAGCAGCCAGGGGACATGGTGGGGGAATGAAAAACTGTTTTTT.

This chain uses TRBV7-2 with TRBJ2-5; 8 positions agree with TRBD1. Germline V gives CDR1 SGHTA, CDR2 FQGNSA. The V gene end was trimmed by 3 bases and the J gene end by 2 bases; junction bases not matched to a gene: 5. The CDR3 is made up of 15 amino acids. This chain's CDR3 is CASSFGQGTQETQYF. CDR3 in DNA: TGTGCCAGCAGCTTTGGACAGGGTACACAAGAGACCCAGTACTTC.

The chain combines TRBV5-1 with TRBJ1-6; 7 positions match TRBD1. V was clipped by 1 base and J by 7 bases; unmatched bases: 11. This CDR3 has 17 amino acids. Per germline, CDR1 SGHRS and CDR2 YFSETQ. Written as DNA, the CDR3 is TGCGCCAGCAGCTTGTGGGGGGGACAGCTCAAGAATTCACCCCTCCACTTT. Amino acid sequence: CASSLWGGQLKNSPLHF.

There are a few counts of this clone. CDR3 DNA sequence: TGTGCCAGCAGTTACTCAGAGGGGACCGGGGCCAACGTCCTGACTTTC. Protein sequence: CASSYSEGTGANVLTF. The chain combines TRBV6-5 with TRBJ2-6; D assignment may be TRBD1 or TRBD2 (5 bases each). Germline CDR1 reads MNHEY; CDR2 reads SVGAGI. The CDR3 sequence is 16 residues long. V lost 0 bases and J 4 bases, leaving 10 bases between the germline ends.